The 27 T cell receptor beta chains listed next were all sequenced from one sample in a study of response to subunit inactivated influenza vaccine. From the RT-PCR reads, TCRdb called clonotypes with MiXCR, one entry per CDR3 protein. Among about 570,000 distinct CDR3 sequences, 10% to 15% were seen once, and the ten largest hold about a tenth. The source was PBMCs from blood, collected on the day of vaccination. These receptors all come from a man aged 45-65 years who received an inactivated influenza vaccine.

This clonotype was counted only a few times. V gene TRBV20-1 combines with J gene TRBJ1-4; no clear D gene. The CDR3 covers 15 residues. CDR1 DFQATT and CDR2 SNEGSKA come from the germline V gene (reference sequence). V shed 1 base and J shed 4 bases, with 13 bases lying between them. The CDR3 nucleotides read TGCAGTGCTAGAGTACCAGGAGACTATAATGAAAAACTGTTTTTT. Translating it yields CSARVPGDYNEKLFF.

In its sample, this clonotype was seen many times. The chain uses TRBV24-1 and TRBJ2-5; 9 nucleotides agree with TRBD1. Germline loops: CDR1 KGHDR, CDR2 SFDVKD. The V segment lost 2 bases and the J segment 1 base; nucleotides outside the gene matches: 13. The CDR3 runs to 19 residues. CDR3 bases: TGTGCCACCAGTGATTCTTGGGGACAGGGTGTTGGAGGCCAAGAGACCCAGTACTTC. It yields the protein CATSDSWGQGVGGQETQYF.

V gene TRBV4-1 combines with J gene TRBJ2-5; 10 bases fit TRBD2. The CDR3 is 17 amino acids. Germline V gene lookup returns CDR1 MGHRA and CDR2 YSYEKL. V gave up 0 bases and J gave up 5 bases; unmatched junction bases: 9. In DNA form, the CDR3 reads TGCGCCAGCAGCCAAGATCAGCTAGCGGGAGATGTCGAGACCCAGTACTTC. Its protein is CASSQDQLAGDVETQYF.

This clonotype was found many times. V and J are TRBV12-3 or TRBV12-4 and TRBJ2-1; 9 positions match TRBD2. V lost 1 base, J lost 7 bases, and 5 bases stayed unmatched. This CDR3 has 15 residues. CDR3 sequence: CASSLGAGGLNEQFF. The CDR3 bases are TGTGCCAGCAGTTTAGGAGCGGGAGGTTTGAATGAGCAGTTCTTC.

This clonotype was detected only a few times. The CDR3 coding sequence is TGCGCCAGCAGTGGGGGGGGGCAGGTGAACACTGAAGCTTTCTTT. Translating it yields CASSGGGQVNTEAFF. The chain recombines TRBV5-1 with TRBJ1-1, with D perhaps matching TRBD1 (6 bases). The CDR3 runs 15 residues. Deletions cut 5 bases from V and 0 bases from J, with 14 bases between. CDR1 is SGHRS, CDR2 YFSETQ, per germline.

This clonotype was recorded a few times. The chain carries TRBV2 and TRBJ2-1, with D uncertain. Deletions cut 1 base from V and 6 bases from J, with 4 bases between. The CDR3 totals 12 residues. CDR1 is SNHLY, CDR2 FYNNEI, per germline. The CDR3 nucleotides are TGTGCCAGCAGTGAAGGAGCCAATGAGCAGTTCTTC. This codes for CASSEGANEQFF.

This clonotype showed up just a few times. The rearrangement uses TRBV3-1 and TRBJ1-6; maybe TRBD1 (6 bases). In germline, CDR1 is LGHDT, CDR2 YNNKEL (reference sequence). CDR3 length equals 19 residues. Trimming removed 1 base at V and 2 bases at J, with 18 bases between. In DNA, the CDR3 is TGTGCCAGCAGCCAAGGCTTTAGTGGGGGCGCGACCTATAATTCACCCCTCCACTTT. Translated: CASSQGFSGGATYNSPLHF.

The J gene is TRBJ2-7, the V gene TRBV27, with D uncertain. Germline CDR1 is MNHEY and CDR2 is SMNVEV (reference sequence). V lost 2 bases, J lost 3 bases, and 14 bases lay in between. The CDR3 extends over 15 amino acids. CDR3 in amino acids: CASSLVGLAYYEQYF. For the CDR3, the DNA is TGTGCCAGCAGTTTAGTGGGTCTCGCCTACTACGAGCAGTACTTC.

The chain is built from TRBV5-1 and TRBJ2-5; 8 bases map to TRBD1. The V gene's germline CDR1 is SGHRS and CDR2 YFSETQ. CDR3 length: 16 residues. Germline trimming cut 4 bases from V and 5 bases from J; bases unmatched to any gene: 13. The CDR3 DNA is TGCGCCAGCAGCCCCCGGACAGGGTTCGCTCAGGAGACCCAGTACTTC. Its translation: CASSPRTGFAQETQYF.

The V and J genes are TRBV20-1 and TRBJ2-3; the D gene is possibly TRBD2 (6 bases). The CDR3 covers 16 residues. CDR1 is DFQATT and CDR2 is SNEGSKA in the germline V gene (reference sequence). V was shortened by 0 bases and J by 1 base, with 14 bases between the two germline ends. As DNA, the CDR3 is TGCAGTGCTAGAGAGAGGCTAGCGCAGGGCACAGATACGCAGTATTTT. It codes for CSARERLAQGTDTQYF.

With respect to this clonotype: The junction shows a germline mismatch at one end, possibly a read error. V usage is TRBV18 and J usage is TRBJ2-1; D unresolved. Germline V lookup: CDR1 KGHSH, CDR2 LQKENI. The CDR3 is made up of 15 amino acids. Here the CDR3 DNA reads TGTGCCAGCTCACAAGGTTACGTGATAGTGAATGAGCACTTCTTC. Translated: CASSQGYVIVNEHFF. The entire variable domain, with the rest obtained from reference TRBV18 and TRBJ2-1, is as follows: NAGVMQNPRHLVRRRGQEARLRCSPMKGHSHVYWYRQLPEEGLKFMVYLQKENIIDESGMPKERFSAEFPKEGPSILRIQQVVRGDSAAYFCASSQGYVIVNEHFFGPGTRLTVL.

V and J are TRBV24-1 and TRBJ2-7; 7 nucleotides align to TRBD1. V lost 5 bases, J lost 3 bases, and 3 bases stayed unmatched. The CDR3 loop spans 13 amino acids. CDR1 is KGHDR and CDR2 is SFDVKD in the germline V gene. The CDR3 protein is CATSGRTGYEQYF. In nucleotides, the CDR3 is TGTGCCACCAGTGGTCGGACAGGCTACGAGCAGTACTTC.

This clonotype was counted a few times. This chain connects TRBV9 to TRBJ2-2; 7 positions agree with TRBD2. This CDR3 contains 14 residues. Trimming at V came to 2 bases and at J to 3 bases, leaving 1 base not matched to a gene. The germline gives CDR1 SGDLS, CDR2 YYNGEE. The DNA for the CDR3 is TGTGCCAGCAGCGTTCGGGGGGACACCGGGGAGCTGTTTTTT. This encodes CASSVRGDTGELFF.

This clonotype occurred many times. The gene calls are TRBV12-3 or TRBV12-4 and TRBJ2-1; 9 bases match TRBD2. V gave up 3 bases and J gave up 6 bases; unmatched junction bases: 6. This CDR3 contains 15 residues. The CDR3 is CASSLRLAGLNEQFF. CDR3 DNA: TGTGCCAGCAGTTTGAGGCTAGCGGGACTCAATGAGCAGTTCTTC.

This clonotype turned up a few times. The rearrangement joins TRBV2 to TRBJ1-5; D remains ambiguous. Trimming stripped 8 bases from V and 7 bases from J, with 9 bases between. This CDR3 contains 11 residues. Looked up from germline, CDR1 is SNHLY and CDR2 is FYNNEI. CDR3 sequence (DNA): TGTGCCAGCGGTCGGGCGCAGCCCCAGCATTTT. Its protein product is CASGRAQPQHF.

The chain's CDR3 is CASSGQGVETQYF. The DNA of the CDR3 is TGTGCCAGCAGTGGACAGGGGGTTGAGACCCAGTACTTC. The chain carries TRBV12-3 or TRBV12-4 and TRBJ2-5; the match to TRBD1 covers 10 bases. The CDR3 runs to 13 residues. V shed 5 bases and J 5 bases; nucleotides not matched to a gene: 2.

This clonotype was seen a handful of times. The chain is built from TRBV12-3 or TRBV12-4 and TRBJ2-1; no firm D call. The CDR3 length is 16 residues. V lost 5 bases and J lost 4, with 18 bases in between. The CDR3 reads CASSTGRANNYNEQFF. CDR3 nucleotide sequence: TGTGCCAGCAGTACGGGTAGGGCTAACAATTACAATGAGCAGTTCTTC.

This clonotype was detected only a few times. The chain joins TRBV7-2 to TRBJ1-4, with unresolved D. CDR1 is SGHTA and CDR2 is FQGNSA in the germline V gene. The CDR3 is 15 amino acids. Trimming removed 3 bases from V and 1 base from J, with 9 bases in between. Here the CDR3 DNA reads TGTGCCAGCAGCTTTGGGGTGGGAACTAATGAAAAACTGTTTTTT. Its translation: CASSFGVGTNEKLFF. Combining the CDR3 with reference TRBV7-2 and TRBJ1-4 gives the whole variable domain GAGVSQSPSNKVTEKGKDVELRCDPISGHTALYWYRQSLGQGLEFLIYFQGNSAPDKSGLPSDRFSAERTGGSVSTLTIQRTQQEDSAVYLCASSFGVGTNEKLFFGSGTQLSVL.

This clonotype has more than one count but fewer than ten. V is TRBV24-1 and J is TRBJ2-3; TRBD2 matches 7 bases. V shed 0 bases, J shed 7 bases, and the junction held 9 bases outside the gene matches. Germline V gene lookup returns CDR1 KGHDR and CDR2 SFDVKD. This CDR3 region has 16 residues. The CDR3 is CATSDLGGSRRYTQYF. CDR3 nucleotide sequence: TGTGCCACCAGTGATTTGGGCGGGAGCAGGAGATATACGCAGTATTTT.

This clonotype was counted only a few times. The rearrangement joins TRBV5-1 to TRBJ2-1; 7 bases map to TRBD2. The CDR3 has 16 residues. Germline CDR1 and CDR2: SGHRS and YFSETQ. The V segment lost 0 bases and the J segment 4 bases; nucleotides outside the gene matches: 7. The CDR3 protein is CASSLVLAAGYNEQFF. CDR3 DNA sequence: TGCGCCAGCAGCTTGGTTCTAGCGGCCGGTTACAATGAGCAGTTCTTC.

CDR3 amino acids: CASSSSTGTTGELFF. CDR3 nucleotides: TGCGCCAGCAGCTCCTCGACAGGGACCACCGGGGAGCTGTTTTTT. The chain carries TRBV5-1 and TRBJ2-2; 7 bases line up with TRBD1. After removal of 3 bases from V and 4 bases from J, the junction contained 6 bases not matched to a gene. The V gene's germline CDR1 is SGHRS and CDR2 YFSETQ. The CDR3 spans 15 residues. The whole variable domain, remainder taken from reference TRBV5-1 and TRBJ2-2, is KAGVTQTPRYLIKTRGQQVTLSCSPISGHRSVSWYQQTPGQGLQFLFEYFSETQRNKGNFPGRFSGRQFSNSRSEMNVSTLELGDSALYLCASSSSTGTTGELFFGEGSRLTVL.

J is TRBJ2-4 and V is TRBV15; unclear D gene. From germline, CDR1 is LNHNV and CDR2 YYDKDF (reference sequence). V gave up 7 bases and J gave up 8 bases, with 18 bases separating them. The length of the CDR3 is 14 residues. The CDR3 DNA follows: TGTGCCACCACCCCATCCCCCCAATCAGACATTCAGTACTTC. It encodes CATTPSPQSDIQYF.

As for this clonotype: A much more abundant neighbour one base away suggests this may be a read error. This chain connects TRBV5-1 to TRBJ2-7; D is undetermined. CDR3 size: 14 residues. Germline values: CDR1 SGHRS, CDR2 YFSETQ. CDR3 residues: CASSLDPGPYGQYF. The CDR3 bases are TGCGCCAGCAGCTTGGATCCCGGTCCCTACGGGCAGTACTTC.

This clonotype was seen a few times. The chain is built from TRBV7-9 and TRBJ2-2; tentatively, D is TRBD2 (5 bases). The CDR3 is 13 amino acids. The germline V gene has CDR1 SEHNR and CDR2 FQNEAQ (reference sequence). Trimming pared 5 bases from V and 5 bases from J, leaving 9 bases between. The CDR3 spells CASSTSGTGELFF. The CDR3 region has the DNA TGTGCCAGCAGCACGTCGGGGACCGGGGAGCTGTTTTTT. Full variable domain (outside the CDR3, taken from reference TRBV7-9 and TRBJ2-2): DTGVSQNPRHKITKRGQNVTFRCDPISEHNRLYWYRQTLGQGPEFLTYFQNEAQLEKSRLLSDRFSAERPKGSFSTLEIQRTEQGDSAMYLCASSTSGTGELFFGEGSRLTVL.

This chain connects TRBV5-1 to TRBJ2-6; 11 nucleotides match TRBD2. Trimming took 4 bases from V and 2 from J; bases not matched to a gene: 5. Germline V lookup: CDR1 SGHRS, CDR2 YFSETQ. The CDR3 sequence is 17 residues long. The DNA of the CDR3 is TGCGCCAGCAGCCTAACTAGCGGGGGTGCTGGGGCCAACGTCCTGACTTTC. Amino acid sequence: CASSLTSGGAGANVLTF.

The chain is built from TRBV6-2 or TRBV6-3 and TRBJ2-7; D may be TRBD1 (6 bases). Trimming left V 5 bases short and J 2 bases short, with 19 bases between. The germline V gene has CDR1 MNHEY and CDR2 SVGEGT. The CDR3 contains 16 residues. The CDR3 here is CASSRPTDREAYEQYF. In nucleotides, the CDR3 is TGTGCCAGCAGTCGACCAACGGACAGAGAGGCCTACGAGCAGTACTTC.

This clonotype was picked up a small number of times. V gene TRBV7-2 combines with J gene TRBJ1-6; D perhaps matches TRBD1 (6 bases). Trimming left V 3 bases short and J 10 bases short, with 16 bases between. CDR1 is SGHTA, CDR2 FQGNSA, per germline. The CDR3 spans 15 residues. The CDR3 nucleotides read TGTGCCAGCAGCTTTGGGATACAGGGTCAATCACCCCTCCACTTT. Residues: CASSFGIQGQSPLHF.